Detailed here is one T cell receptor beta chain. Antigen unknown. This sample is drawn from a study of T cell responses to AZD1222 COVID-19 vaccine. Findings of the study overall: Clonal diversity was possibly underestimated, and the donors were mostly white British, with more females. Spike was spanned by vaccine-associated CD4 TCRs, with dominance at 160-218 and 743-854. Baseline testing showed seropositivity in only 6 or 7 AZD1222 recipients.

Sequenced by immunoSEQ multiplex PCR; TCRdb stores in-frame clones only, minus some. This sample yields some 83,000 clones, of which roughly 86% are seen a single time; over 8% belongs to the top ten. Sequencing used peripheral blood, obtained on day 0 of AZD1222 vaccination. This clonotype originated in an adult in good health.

The CDR3 protein is CASSQDYGTQYF. CDR3 in DNA: TGTGCCAGCAGCCAAGATTACGGGACCCAGTACTTC. J is TRBJ2-5 and V is TRBV3-1 (or the pseudogene TRBV3-2); D unclear. This CDR3 comprises 12 residues. Trimming removed 0 bases at V and 7 bases at J, with 6 bases between. Germline V gene sequence: CDR1 LGHDT, CDR2 YNNKEL (reference sequence).